The 32 T cell receptor beta chains presented below share a single source sample, sequenced in a study of blood T cell repertoires in COVID-19 (TCRdb year 2020). Library preparation was by the immunoSEQ multiplex PCR assay. Entries here come from immuneACCESS through TCRdb and include only in-frame sequences with V and J called. Some clones fail to appear in such tables; in the studies checked, an unresolved V gene covers under half of the shortfall, and the cause of the remainder is unknown. This sample holds roughly 59,000 clones; more than 60% were observed only once. In total, the top ten clones hold 9.7% of the sample. The sample consisted of peripheral blood. These receptors were obtained from a human donor in a cohort sampled during active COVID-19.

This chain joins TRBV5-1 and TRBJ2-5, with D perhaps TRBD2 (6 bases). The length of the CDR3 is 15 residues. Germline CDR1 reads SGHRS; CDR2 reads YFSETQ. The V gene lost 2 bases and the J gene lost 5 bases, with 16 bases spanning the gap. This CDR3 reads CASSFRGRQGETQYF. The CDR3 DNA reads as TGCGCCAGCAGCTTTCGAGGGAGGCAGGGTGAGACCCAGTACTTC. The full variable domain, its missing parts supplied by reference TRBV5-1 and TRBJ2-5, is KAGVTQTPRYLIKTRGQQVTLSCSPISGHRSVSWYQQTPGQGLQFLFEYFSETQRNKGNFPGRFSGRQFSNSRSEMNVSTLELGDSALYLCASSFRGRQGETQYFGPGTRLLVL.

This chain connects TRBV3-1 (or the pseudogene TRBV3-2) to TRBJ2-1; maybe TRBD2 (5 bases). CDR3 length: 13 residues. Trimming stripped 4 bases from V and 7 bases from J, with 11 bases between. Per germline, CDR1 LGHDT and CDR2 YNNKEL (reference sequence). CDR3 sequence reads: CASSPNRGNEQFF. The CDR3 DNA reads TGTGCCAGCAGCCCTAATCGGGGAAATGAGCAGTTCTTC.

The V call is TRBV6-5, the J call TRBJ2-7; the D gene is possibly TRBD2 (7 bases). CDR3 length equals 13 residues. The germline gives CDR1 MNHEY, CDR2 SVGAGI. Trimming stripped 10 bases from V and 5 bases from J, with 18 bases between. The CDR3 coding sequence is TGTGCCACCTTCGACCGGGGGGCCCACGAGCAGTACTTC. Its protein is CATFDRGAHEQYF.

The chain is built from TRBV6-6 and TRBJ2-7; 9 bases align to TRBD1. CDR3 size: 15 residues. Germline CDR1 reads MNHNY; CDR2 reads SVGAGI (reference sequence). The junction had 2 bases not matched to a gene; V was cut back by 2 bases and J by 0 bases. CDR3: CASSYQTGGSYEQYF. DNA of the CDR3: TGTGCCAGCAGTTACCAGACAGGGGGCTCCTACGAGCAGTACTTC.

This clone was detected a few times. The chain is built from TRBV7-9 and TRBJ2-7; the D gene is possibly TRBD2 (6 bases). The germline V gene has CDR1 SEHNR and CDR2 FQNEAQ (reference sequence). Trimming pared 5 bases from V and 0 bases from J, leaving 11 bases between. The CDR3 contains 14 residues. CDR3 DNA sequence: TGTGCCAGCAGCGTGGGGAGGACCTCCTACGAGCAGTACTTC. Translated: CASSVGRTSYEQYF.

The V call is TRBV25-1, the J call TRBJ1-6; D gene unclear. The ends were cut back, 3 bases at V and 12 bases at J, with 12 bases in the middle. This CDR3 comprises 13 residues. Germline V lookup: CDR1 MGHDK, CDR2 SYGVNS. The CDR3 DNA is TGTGCCAGCAGTGATGGGCCGTCCGGACCCCTCCACTTT. Translated, it gives CASSDGPSGPLHF.

V is TRBV18 and J is TRBJ1-1, with D possibly matching TRBD1 (5 bases). The germline CDR1 and CDR2 sequences are KGHSH and LQKENI. CDR3 length equals 14 residues. The germline V and J ends were trimmed by 6 bases and 5 bases, with 16 bases remaining between them. The CDR3 protein is CASSAGGRGTEAFF. CDR3 coding DNA: TGTGCCAGCTCCGCGGGCGGGAGGGGAACTGAAGCTTTCTTT.

DNA of the CDR3: TGCAGCTTCTCAGGGAAGGATGAGCAGTTCTTC. Protein product: CSFSGKDEQFF. The rearrangement joins TRBV29-1 to TRBJ2-1, with D possibly TRBD1 on 5 matching bases. Trimming left V 8 bases short and J 8 bases short, with 13 bases between. CDR3 length equals 11 residues. Germline CDR1 reads SQVTM; CDR2 reads ANQGSEA.

The chain recombines TRBV7-2 with TRBJ2-3, with 13 bases lining up with TRBD2. The CDR3 loop spans 16 amino acids. Germline CDR1 and CDR2: SGHTA and FQGNSA. The V gene end was trimmed by 4 bases and the J gene end by 4 bases; junction bases not matched to a gene: 5. The CDR3 DNA is TGTGCCAGCAGCTACCGACTAGCGGGAGGCCCAGATACGCAGTATTTT. It codes for CASSYRLAGGPDTQYF.

J is TRBJ2-7 and V is TRBV28; perhaps TRBD2 as D (6 bases). V gave up 8 bases and J gave up 3 bases, with 32 bases separating them. Germline lookup yields CDR1 MDHEN and CDR2 SYDVKM. CDR3 size: 19 residues. Here the CDR3 DNA reads TGTGCCAGCTTAGAAGCCCAATATGGCGGGCGGGATCCTTTCTACGAGCAGTACTTC. Residues: CASLEAQYGGRDPFYEQYF.

The chain carries TRBV6-5 and TRBJ2-7, with D maybe TRBD1 (7 bases). CDR1 is MNHEY, CDR2 SVGAGI, per germline. The V end lost 5 bases, the J end lost 0 bases, and 11 bases lay between the germline ends. The length of the CDR3 is 14 residues. The CDR3 DNA sequence: TGTGCCAGCAGTCCCCAGGGGGGCTCCTACGAGCAGTACTTC. Translating it yields CASSPQGGSYEQYF.

V usage is TRBV18 and J usage is TRBJ2-5; possible D gene TRBD2, 5 bases. This CDR3 is 13 amino acids long. The V and J ends lost 2 bases and 2 bases respectively, with 6 bases between them. Germline CDR1 and CDR2: KGHSH and LQKENI. DNA of the CDR3: TGTGCCAGCTCACCAACGGGGCAAGAGACCCAGTACTTC. Encoded protein: CASSPTGQETQYF.

CDR3 bases: TGTGCCAGCAGTTTGGCGGAGAATCAGCCCCAGCATTTT. As protein: CASSLAENQPQHF. The chain uses TRBV12-3 or TRBV12-4 and TRBJ1-5, with D hard to call. The CDR3 spans 13 residues. With 3 bases removed from V and 4 bases from J, the gap between germline ends came to 7 bases.

This clone was seen only a few times. The chain couples TRBV5-1 to TRBJ2-7, with D maybe TRBD1 (6 bases). V lost 1 base and J lost 5, with 13 bases in between. The CDR3 runs to 14 residues. Per germline, CDR1 SGHRS and CDR2 YFSETQ. The CDR3 loop reads CASSLTGHSDEQYF. As DNA, the CDR3 is TGCGCCAGCAGCTTGACGGGACATAGCGACGAGCAGTACTTC.

CDR3: CASSPGTLGANVLTF. The CDR3 nucleotides are TGTGCCAGCTCACCCGGGACATTGGGGGCCAACGTCCTGACTTTC. The V gene is TRBV18, the J gene TRBJ2-6, with D possibly matching TRBD1 (6 bases). Trimming took 3 bases from V and 4 from J, leaving 10 bases between them. The CDR3 extends over 15 amino acids. Germline V gene lookup returns CDR1 KGHSH and CDR2 LQKENI.

This clone came up once. The rearrangement links TRBV4-3 to TRBJ1-6; 8 bases map to TRBD1. The CDR3 contains 16 residues. The J segment lost 5 bases and the V segment lost 4 bases, leaving 7 bases of the junction unmatched. Germline values: CDR1 LGHNA, CDR2 YSLEER. CDR3 coding DNA: TGCGCCAGCAGCCGAACCCGGACAGGGAATAATTCACCCCTCCACTTT. The encoded protein is CASSRTRTGNNSPLHF.

The chain links TRBV25-1 to TRBJ2-1; 10 positions agree with TRBD1. The germline V gene encodes CDR1 MGHDK and CDR2 SYGVNS. J was trimmed by 7 bases and V by 9 bases; bases with no gene match: 9. The CDR3 covers 14 residues. The CDR3 spells CASLGTGEENEQFF. The CDR3 nucleotides are TGTGCCAGTCTCGGGACAGGGGAGGAAAATGAGCAGTTCTTC.

The rearrangement uses TRBV28 and TRBJ2-6, with a tentative D call TRBD1 (6 bases). CDR3 size: 18 residues. The germline V and J ends were trimmed by 6 bases and 4 bases, with 22 bases remaining between them. The germline CDR1 and CDR2 sequences are MDHEN and SYDVKM. CDR3 nucleotide sequence: TGTGCCAGCAGCCAACCCCCCGTCTCTACAGGGGGGGCCAACGTCCTGACTTTC. Its translation: CASSQPPVSTGGANVLTF.

CDR3 sequence (DNA): TGTGCCAGCAGTTTACAGACAGCAACTAATGAAAAACTGTTTTTT. This codes for CASSLQTATNEKLFF. The genes are TRBV28 and TRBJ1-4, with D maybe TRBD1 (5 bases). CDR3 size: 15 residues. Trimming took 2 bases from V and 0 from J, leaving 7 bases between them. Germline V gene sequence: CDR1 MDHEN, CDR2 SYDVKM.

V and J are TRBV6-1 and TRBJ2-7, with D possibly TRBD1 on 7 matching bases. Germline V gene lookup returns CDR1 MNHNS and CDR2 SASEGT. V lost 3 bases, J lost 3 bases, and 15 bases lay in between. This CDR3 is built from 15 residues. The chain's CDR3 is CASSEAGQPYYEQYF. The CDR3 region has the DNA TGTGCCAGCAGTGAGGCGGGACAGCCTTACTACGAGCAGTACTTC.

The V call is TRBV6-5, the J call TRBJ2-1, with a possible D match to TRBD1 (6 bases). The CDR3 extends over 13 amino acids. Germline V gene data show CDR1 as MNHEY and CDR2 as SVGAGI. Trimming cost V 7 bases and J 8 bases, with 15 bases left between them. CDR3 sequence reads: CASKGQGLYEQFF. CDR3 nucleotide sequence: TGTGCCAGCAAGGGGCAGGGGTTGTATGAGCAGTTCTTC.

The V and J genes are TRBV23-1 and TRBJ2-7; a weak D match, TRBD1 (6 bases). TRBV23-1 is given ORF status, its function remaining uncertain. This CDR3 has 14 residues. With 6 bases removed from V and 4 bases from J, the gap between germline ends came to 16 bases. CDR3 residues: CASSPPGHHYEQYF. The DNA of the CDR3 is TGCGCCAGCAGCCCTCCGGGACACCATTACGAGCAGTACTTC.

J is TRBJ1-2 and V is TRBV28; weak D call: TRBD1 (6 bases). The CDR3 runs 12 residues. Between the trimmed V and J ends, which lost 5 bases and 4 bases, there was a span of 8 bases. Germline V gene lookup returns CDR1 MDHEN and CDR2 SYDVKM. DNA of the CDR3: TGTGCCAGCAGTCCGGACAGCTATGGCTACACCTTC. This encodes CASSPDSYGYTF.

In this sample, this clone turned up once. The junction differs from germline at one of its ends, possibly a read error. The rearrangement uses TRBV9 and TRBJ2-3, with D perhaps matching TRBD2 (6 bases). Germline V gene data show CDR1 as SGDLS and CDR2 as YYNGEE. This CDR3 contains 13 residues. The CDR3 DNA follows: TGTGCGAGCACTAGAGCGGGTACAGATACGCAGTATTTT. The encoded protein is CASTRAGTDTQYF.

This clone has just a few counts. The chain uses TRBV19 and TRBJ1-4; tentative D call: TRBD1 (6 bases). Germline-derived CDR1 and CDR2 are LNHDA and SQIVND (reference sequence). V dropped 3 bases and J dropped 7 bases, with 27 bases sitting between them. This CDR3 is built from 19 residues. Written as DNA, the CDR3 is TGTGCCAGTAGTATCCCGCTTGTCCACGACAGGTTGGACGGTGAAAAACTGTTTTTT. Its protein is CASSIPLVHDRLDGEKLFF.

The gene calls are TRBV5-1 and TRBJ2-7; TRBD1 matches 9 bases. Losses at the gene ends were 0 bases for V and 4 bases for J; bases not matched to a gene: 8. CDR1 SGHRS and CDR2 YFSETQ come from the germline V gene. This CDR3 comprises 16 residues. The CDR3 sequence is CASSLAGTGIRYEQYF. The CDR3 bases are TGCGCCAGCAGCTTGGCCGGGACAGGGATAAGGTACGAGCAGTACTTC. Combining the CDR3 with reference TRBV5-1 and TRBJ2-7 gives the whole variable domain KAGVTQTPRYLIKTRGQQVTLSCSPISGHRSVSWYQQTPGQGLQFLFEYFSETQRNKGNFPGRFSGRQFSNSRSEMNVSTLELGDSALYLCASSLAGTGIRYEQYFGPGTRLTVT.

This clone was seen just once. The chain has TRBV10-1 and TRBJ1-6; 7 positions agree with TRBD1. In germline, CDR1 is WNHNN, CDR2 SYGVQD (reference sequence). V trimming: 4 bases; J trimming: 9 bases; junction bases outside the gene matches: 3. The CDR3 consists of 13 residues. The CDR3, as DNA: TGCGCCAGCAGTGTGGGGACAGCTTCACCCCTCCACTTT. Protein product: CASSVGTASPLHF.

J is TRBJ2-5 and V is TRBV19, with D maybe TRBD1 (5 bases). V shed 0 bases and J shed 3 bases, with 11 bases lying between them. The germline V gene encodes CDR1 LNHDA and CDR2 SQIVND (reference sequence). The CDR3 totals 15 residues. CDR3 nucleotide sequence: TGTGCCAGTAGTATAGATCGAGAGACAGAAGAGACCCAGTACTTC. This translates into CASSIDRETEETQYF.

The gene calls are TRBV14 and TRBJ2-5; a possible D gene is TRBD2 (6 bases). The CDR3 contains 15 residues. From germline, CDR1 is SGHDN and CDR2 FVKESK. The V and J ends lost 1 base and 5 bases respectively, with 14 bases between them. CDR3 DNA: TGTGCCAGCAGCCAAGCTGGGAGGTCGGTGGAGACCCAGTACTTC. It translates to CASSQAGRSVETQYF.

CDR3 DNA: TGCAGTGCCGAGACAGGGGCAGCCGGGGAGCTGTTTTTT. Translation gives CSAETGAAGELFF. The J gene is TRBJ2-2, the V gene TRBV29-1; the match to TRBD1 covers 8 bases. CDR1 and CDR2 (germline): SQVTM, ANQGSEA. The CDR3 is made up of 13 amino acids.

The chain combines TRBV19 with TRBJ1-5, with 9 bases fitting TRBD1. V was clipped by 3 bases and J by 6 bases; unmatched bases: 3. The germline V gene has CDR1 LNHDA and CDR2 SQIVND (reference sequence). This CDR3 region has 14 residues. The CDR3 DNA reads TGTGCCAGTAGTATGGGACAGGGCCCTCAGCCCCAGCATTTT. Translated: CASSMGQGPQPQHF.

This rearrangement joins TRBV6-6 to TRBJ1-1; maybe TRBD1 (6 bases). This CDR3 has 14 residues. The germline V gene encodes CDR1 MNHNY and CDR2 SVGAGI (reference sequence). V was clipped by 0 bases and J by 3 bases, with 8 bases between them. CDR3 nucleotides: TGTGCCAGCAGTTACTCGGGGGCGGACACTGAAGCTTTCTTT. Protein product: CASSYSGADTEAFF.